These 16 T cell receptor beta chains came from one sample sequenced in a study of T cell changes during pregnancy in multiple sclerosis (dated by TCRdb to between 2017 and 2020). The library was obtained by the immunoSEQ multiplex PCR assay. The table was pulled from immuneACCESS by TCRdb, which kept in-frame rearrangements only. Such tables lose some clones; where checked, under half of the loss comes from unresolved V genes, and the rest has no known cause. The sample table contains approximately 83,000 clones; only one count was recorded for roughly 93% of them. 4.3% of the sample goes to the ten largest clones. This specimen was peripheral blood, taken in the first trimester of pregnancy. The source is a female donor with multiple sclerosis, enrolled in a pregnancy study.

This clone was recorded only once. CDR3 DNA: TGTGCCAGCAGTTTGGGGTCAGGGAGCACAGATACGCAGTATTTT. Translation gives CASSLGSGSTDTQYF. The rearrangement joins TRBV27 to TRBJ2-3; TRBD1 might be the D (5 bases). CDR3 size: 15 residues. V gave up 3 bases and J gave up 0 bases, with 10 bases separating them. Germline V gene data show CDR1 as MNHEY and CDR2 as SMNVEV (reference sequence).

CDR3 nucleotides: TGTGCCAGCAGCTTGGAGGGGCCCGGTGAGCAGTTCTTC. The encoded protein is CASSLEGPGEQFF. The V gene is TRBV14, the J gene TRBJ2-1; TRBD2 is a possible D gene (6 bases). The CDR3 length is 13 residues. V lost 5 bases and J 9 bases, leaving 14 bases between the germline ends. Per germline, CDR1 SGHDN and CDR2 FVKESK.

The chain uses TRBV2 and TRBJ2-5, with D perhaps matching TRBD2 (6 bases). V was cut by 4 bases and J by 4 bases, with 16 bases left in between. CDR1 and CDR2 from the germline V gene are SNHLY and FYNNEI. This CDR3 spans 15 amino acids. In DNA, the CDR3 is TGTGCCAGCAGTGTAATTTGGCGGGGTGGAGAGACCCAGTACTTC. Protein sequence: CASSVIWRGGETQYF.

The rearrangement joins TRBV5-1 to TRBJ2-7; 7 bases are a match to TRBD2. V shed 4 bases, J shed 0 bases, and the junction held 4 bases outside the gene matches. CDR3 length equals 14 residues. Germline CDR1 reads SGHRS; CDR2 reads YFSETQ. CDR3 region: CASSLADSSYEQYF. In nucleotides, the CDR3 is TGCGCCAGCAGCCTAGCGGATTCCTCCTACGAGCAGTACTTC.

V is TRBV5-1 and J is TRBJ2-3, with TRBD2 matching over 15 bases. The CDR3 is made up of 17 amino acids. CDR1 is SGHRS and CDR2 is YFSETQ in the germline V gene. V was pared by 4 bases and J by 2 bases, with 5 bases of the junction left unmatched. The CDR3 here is CASSDGLAGGHTDTQYF. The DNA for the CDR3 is TGCGCCAGCAGCGATGGACTAGCGGGGGGGCACACAGATACGCAGTATTTT.

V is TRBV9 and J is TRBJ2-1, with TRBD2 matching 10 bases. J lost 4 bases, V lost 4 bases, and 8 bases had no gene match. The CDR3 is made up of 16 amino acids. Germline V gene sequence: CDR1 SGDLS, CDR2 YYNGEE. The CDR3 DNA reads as TGTGCCAGCAGCCCCCGGGGACTAGCGCTTTACAATGAGCAGTTCTTC. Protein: CASSPRGLALYNEQFF.

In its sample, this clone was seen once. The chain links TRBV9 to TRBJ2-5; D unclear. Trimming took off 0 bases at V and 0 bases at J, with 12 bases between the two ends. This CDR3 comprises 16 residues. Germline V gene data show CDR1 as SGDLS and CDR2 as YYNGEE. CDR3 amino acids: CASSVAPIPNQETQYF. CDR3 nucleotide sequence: TGTGCCAGCAGCGTAGCCCCTATCCCAAACCAAGAGACCCAGTACTTC. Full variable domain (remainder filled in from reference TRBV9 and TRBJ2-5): DSGVTQTPKHLITATGQRVTLRCSPRSGDLSVYWYQQSLDQGLQFLIQYYNGEERAKGNILERFSAQQFPDLHSELNLSSLELGDSALYFCASSVAPIPNQETQYFGPGTRLLVL.

The CDR3 bases are TGTGCCAGTAGTGCCGGACAGGAGGACTATCAGCCCCAGCATTTT. It encodes CASSAGQEDYQPQHF. The chain joins TRBV19 to TRBJ1-5; TRBD1 aligns across 7 bases. Trimming cost V 5 bases and J 5 bases; bases outside gene matches: 9. Germline V gives CDR1 LNHDA, CDR2 SQIVND (reference sequence). The CDR3 sequence is 15 residues long.

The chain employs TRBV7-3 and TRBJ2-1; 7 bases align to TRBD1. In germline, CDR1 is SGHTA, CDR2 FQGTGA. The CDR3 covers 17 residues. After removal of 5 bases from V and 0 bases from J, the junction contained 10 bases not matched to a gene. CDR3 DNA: TGTGCCAGCAGCCCACGCGGTAGACAGGGCTCCTACAATGAGCAGTTCTTC. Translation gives CASSPRGRQGSYNEQFF.

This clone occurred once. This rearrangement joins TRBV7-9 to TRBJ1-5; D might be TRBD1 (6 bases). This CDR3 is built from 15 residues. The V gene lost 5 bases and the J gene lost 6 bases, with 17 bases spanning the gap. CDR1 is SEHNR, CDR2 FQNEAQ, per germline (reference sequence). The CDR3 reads CASSNTGPGSQPQHF. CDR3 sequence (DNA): TGTGCCAGCAGCAACACAGGGCCCGGGTCTCAGCCCCAGCATTTT.

CDR3 nucleotide sequence: TGTGCCACCCGGGGACAGGGGAACACCGGGGAGCTGTTTTTT. The encoded protein is CATRGQGNTGELFF. V usage is TRBV10-3 and J usage is TRBJ2-2, with 9 positions matching TRBD1. Trimming took 10 bases from V and 1 from J; bases not matched to a gene: 4. The germline gives CDR1 ENHRY, CDR2 SYGVKD. The CDR3 is 14 amino acids.

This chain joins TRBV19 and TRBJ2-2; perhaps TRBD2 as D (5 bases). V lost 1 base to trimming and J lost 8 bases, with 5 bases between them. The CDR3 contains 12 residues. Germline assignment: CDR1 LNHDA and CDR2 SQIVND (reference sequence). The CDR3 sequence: CASSIAGGELFF. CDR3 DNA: TGTGCCAGTAGTATAGCGGGGGGGGAGCTGTTTTTT.

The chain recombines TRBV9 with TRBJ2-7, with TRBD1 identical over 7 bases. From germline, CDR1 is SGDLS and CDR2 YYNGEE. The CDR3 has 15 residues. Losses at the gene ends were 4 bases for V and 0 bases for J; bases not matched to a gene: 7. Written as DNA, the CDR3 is TGTGCCAGCAGCCGACAGGGTTCGAGCTCCTACGAGCAGTACTTC. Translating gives CASSRQGSSSYEQYF.

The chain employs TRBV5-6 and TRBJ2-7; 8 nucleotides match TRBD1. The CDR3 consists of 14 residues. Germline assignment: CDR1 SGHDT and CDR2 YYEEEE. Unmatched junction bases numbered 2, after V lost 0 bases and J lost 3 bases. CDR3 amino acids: CASSLGQGLYEQYF. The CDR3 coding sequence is TGTGCCAGCAGCTTGGGACAGGGGCTCTACGAGCAGTACTTC.

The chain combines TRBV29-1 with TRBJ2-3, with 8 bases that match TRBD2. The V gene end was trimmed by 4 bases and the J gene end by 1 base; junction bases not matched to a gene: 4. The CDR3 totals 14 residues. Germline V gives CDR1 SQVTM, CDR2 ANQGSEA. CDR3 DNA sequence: TGCAGCGTTGCGACAGCGGGGGGCACAGATACGCAGTATTTT. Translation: CSVATAGGTDTQYF.

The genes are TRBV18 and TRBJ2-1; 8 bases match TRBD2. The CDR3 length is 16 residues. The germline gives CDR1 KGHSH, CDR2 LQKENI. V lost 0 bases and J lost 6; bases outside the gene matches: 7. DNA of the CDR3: TGTGCCAGCTCACCACCGGGACTAGTTGATCCCAATGAGCAGTTCTTC. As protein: CASSPPGLVDPNEQFF.